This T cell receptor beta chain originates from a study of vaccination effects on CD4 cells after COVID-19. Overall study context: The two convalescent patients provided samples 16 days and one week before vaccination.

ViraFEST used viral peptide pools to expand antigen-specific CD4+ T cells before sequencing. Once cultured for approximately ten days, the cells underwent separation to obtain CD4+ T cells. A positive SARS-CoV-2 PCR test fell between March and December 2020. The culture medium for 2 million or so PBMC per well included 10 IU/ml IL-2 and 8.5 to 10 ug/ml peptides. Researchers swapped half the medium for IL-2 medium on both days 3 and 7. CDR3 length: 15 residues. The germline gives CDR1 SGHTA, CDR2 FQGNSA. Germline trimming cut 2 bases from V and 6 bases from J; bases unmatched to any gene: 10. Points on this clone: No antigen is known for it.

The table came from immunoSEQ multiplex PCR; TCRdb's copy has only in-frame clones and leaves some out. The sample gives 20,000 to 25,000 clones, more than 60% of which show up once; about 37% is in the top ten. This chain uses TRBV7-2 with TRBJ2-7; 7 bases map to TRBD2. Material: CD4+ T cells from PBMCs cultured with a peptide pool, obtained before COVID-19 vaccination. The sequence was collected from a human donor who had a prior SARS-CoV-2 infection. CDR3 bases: TGTGCCAGCAGCTTACGAAGCGGGGCTATTTCCGAGCAGTACTTC. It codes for CASSLRSGAISEQYF.